Following are 16 T cell receptor beta chains from one sample sequenced in a study of identical twins. TCRdb re-called the 5' RACE reads with MiXCR, one entry per CDR3 protein. The sample holds under 900,000 distinct CDR3 sequences, approximately 13% seen once. These data were also filed under a second study, of yellow fever vaccine responses in identical twins.

Sequencing used PBMCs. The receptor set was obtained from a woman aged 18-35 years in good health.

This clonotype appeared many times. V gene TRBV4-2 combines with J gene TRBJ2-1; TRBD2 matches 11 bases. The germline CDR1 and CDR2 sequences are LGHNA and YNFKEQ. This CDR3 region has 18 residues. The V gene end was trimmed by 1 base and the J gene end by 3 bases; junction bases not matched to a gene: 8. The CDR3 loop reads CASSQGGTSGFNYNEQFF. CDR3 nucleotides: TGTGCCAGCAGCCAAGGCGGGACTAGCGGCTTTAACTACAATGAGCAGTTCTTC.

This clonotype was seen a few times. The gene calls are TRBV6-1 and TRBJ2-2; TRBD2 agrees at 14 bases. CDR1 MNHNS and CDR2 SASEGT come from the germline V gene. CDR3 length: 17 residues. V was pared by 6 bases and J by 4 bases, with 7 bases of the junction left unmatched. The CDR3 DNA is TGTGCCAGCAGACGACTAGCGGGAGGGCCGGTCACCGGGGAGCTGTTTTTT. This gives the protein CASRRLAGGPVTGELFF.

The V call is TRBV20-1, the J call TRBJ2-7; tentatively, D is TRBD1 or TRBD2 (5 bases each). The CDR3 is 13 residues long. With 5 bases removed from V and 4 bases from J, the gap between germline ends came to 15 bases. Germline loops: CDR1 DFQATT, CDR2 SNEGSKA (reference sequence). The CDR3 bases are TGCAGTGCTGGGACCTCATCTCCTTACGAGCAGTACGTC. As protein: CSAGTSSPYEQYV.

This clonotype was detected only a few times. The chain links TRBV2 to TRBJ1-4, with D possibly matching TRBD1 (6 bases). V lost 7 bases and J 4 bases, leaving 16 bases between the germline ends. CDR3 length: 15 amino acids. Per the germline V gene, CDR1 is SNHLY and CDR2 is FYNNEI. The CDR3 loop reads CASIEGGRNNEKLFF. DNA for the CDR3: TGTGCCAGCATCGAGGGGGGGCGAAATAATGAAAAACTGTTTTTT.

The sample holds many counts of this clonotype. The chain joins TRBV3-1 to TRBJ1-5, with 9 bases lining up with TRBD1. The CDR3 runs 15 residues. Per germline, CDR1 LGHDT and CDR2 YNNKEL (reference sequence). The junction had 4 bases not matched to a gene; V was cut back by 1 base and J by 6 bases. CDR3 bases: TGTGCCAGCAGCCAAGGTGACAGGGGGTTTCAGCCCCAGCATTTT. Translated, it gives CASSQGDRGFQPQHF.

This clonotype was found a few times. The chain links TRBV12-3 or TRBV12-4 to TRBJ2-3; 10 positions match TRBD2. The J segment lost 2 bases and the V segment lost 5 bases, leaving 7 bases of the junction unmatched. CDR3 length: 16 amino acids. The CDR3 DNA reads as TGTGCCAGCAGTGCCTTTAGCGGGGGGACCACAGATACGCAGTATTTT. As protein: CASSAFSGGTTDTQYF.

This clonotype was detected a few times. This chain joins TRBV3-1 and TRBJ1-1, with 7 positions matching TRBD1. CDR3 size: 18 residues. V shed 2 bases and J 5 bases; nucleotides not matched to a gene: 17. CDR1 is LGHDT and CDR2 is YNNKEL in the germline V gene (reference sequence). CDR3 sequence reads: CASSQSSSGRGQYTEAFF. In DNA form, the CDR3 reads TGTGCCAGCAGCCAATCTTCCTCAGGCCGGGGACAGTATACTGAAGCTTTCTTT.

This clonotype occurred a few times. V gene TRBV15 combines with J gene TRBJ2-7, with 9 bases fitting TRBD2. The CDR3 length is 15 residues. The germline V gene has CDR1 LNHNV and CDR2 YYDKDF (reference sequence). With 4 bases clipped from V and 5 bases from J, the junction kept 9 bases outside the gene matches. The CDR3 nucleotides read TGTGCCACCAGCACCAACAGCGGGAGGCTCAACGAGCAGTACTTC. It is translated as CATSTNSGRLNEQYF.

This clonotype came up a few times. CDR3 DNA sequence: TGCGCCAGCAGCTTAGTGTCCAGCACGAACACTGAAGCTTTCTTT. Amino acid sequence: CASSLVSSTNTEAFF. The V and J genes are TRBV5-1 and TRBJ1-1; D call uncertain. The V gene lost 2 bases and the J gene lost 1 base, with 12 bases spanning the gap. The germline gives CDR1 SGHRS, CDR2 YFSETQ. The CDR3 extends over 15 amino acids. The full variable domain, rest sourced from reference TRBV5-1 and TRBJ1-1, is KAGVTQTPRYLIKTRGQQVTLSCSPISGHRSVSWYQQTPGQGLQFLFEYFSETQRNKGNFPGRFSGRQFSNSRSEMNVSTLELGDSALYLCASSLVSSTNTEAFFGQGTRLTVV.

This clonotype was seen repeatedly, ten times or more. V and J are TRBV24-1 and TRBJ2-2; TRBD2 is a possible D gene (5 bases). There are 18 residues in the CDR3. V was shortened by 4 bases and J by 6 bases, with 23 bases between the two germline ends. The germline V gene encodes CDR1 KGHDR and CDR2 SFDVKD. CDR3 protein: CATSDLDGRGSRPGELFF. The CDR3 DNA reads as TGTGCCACCAGTGACCTGGACGGACGGGGATCAAGGCCCGGGGAGCTGTTTTTT.

The chain employs TRBV28 and TRBJ1-6; D gene ambiguous. CDR1 and CDR2 (germline): MDHEN, SYDVKM. V was shortened by 6 bases and J by 8 bases, with 11 bases between the two germline ends. CDR3 length: 13 amino acids. The CDR3 loop is CASSNVGDSPLHF. The CDR3 nucleotides are TGTGCCAGCAGCAACGTCGGTGATTCACCCCTCCACTTT.

This clonotype appeared a few times. The chain has TRBV5-5 and TRBJ2-7, with a weak D call TRBD1 (6 bases). Per the germline V gene, CDR1 is SGHKS and CDR2 is YYEKEE (reference sequence). V was cut by 4 bases and J by 0 bases, with 14 bases left in between. The length of the CDR3 is 15 residues. CDR3 coding DNA: TGTGCCAGCAGCCAAATTGACAGGATCTCCTACGAGCAGTACTTC. It is translated as CASSQIDRISYEQYF.

In regard to this clonotype: The germline gene is not matched at one end of the junction; a read error may be the cause. The chain employs TRBV5-6 and TRBJ2-5; no clear D gene. The CDR3 covers 13 residues. Germline V gene lookup returns CDR1 SGHDT and CDR2 YYEEEE. The CDR3 DNA follows: TGTGCCAGGAGCTTGGGAAGTCAAGAGACCCAGTACTTC. This encodes CARSLGSQETQYF.

V gene TRBV7-2 combines with J gene TRBJ2-7; D unresolved. Germline CDR1 is SGHTA and CDR2 is FQGNSA. The CDR3 covers 16 residues. V was cut by 2 bases and J by 0 bases, with 14 bases left in between. The CDR3 region is CASSLTIGRNSYEQYV. CDR3 coding DNA: TGTGCCAGCAGCTTAACGATAGGCCGAAACTCCTACGAGCAGTACGTC.

This clonotype was observed at least ten times. The chain recombines TRBV27 with TRBJ1-1; D gene ambiguous. The CDR3 is 14 amino acids. Germline V gives CDR1 MNHEY, CDR2 SMNVEV (reference sequence). Trimming took off 3 bases at V and 4 bases at J, with 12 bases between the two ends. CDR3 DNA sequence: TGTGCCAGCAGTTTTAACCTCGCGGGCACTGAAGCTTTCTTT. It encodes CASSFNLAGTEAFF.

This clonotype was recorded a few times. J is TRBJ2-5 and V is TRBV11-2; the D is unclear. CDR3 length: 16 residues. CDR1 and CDR2 from the germline V gene are SGHAT and FQNNGV. Trimming left V 3 bases short and J 5 bases short, with 19 bases between. CDR3 in DNA: TGTGCCAGCAGCTTGCCCATGGACGGAATGGACGAGACCCAGTACTTC. Amino acid sequence: CASSLPMDGMDETQYF.